This T cell receptor beta chain was recorded in a study of blood T cell repertoires in COVID-19. Per the germline V gene, CDR1 is LGHDT and CDR2 is YNNKEL (reference sequence). This CDR3 has 16 residues. J was trimmed by 3 bases and V by 4 bases; bases with no gene match: 3. Produced via immunoSEQ multiplex PCR; TCRdb's table is partial and in-frame only. This table holds approximately 210,000 clones, about four fifths found once. The V gene is TRBV3-1 (or the pseudogene TRBV3-2), the J gene TRBJ2-7; the match to TRBD2 covers 16 bases. This clonotype was obtained from a woman aged 80 or older with acute or convalescent COVID-19. Sequenced sample: peripheral blood. CDR3 protein: CASSPGTSGGGYEQYF. As DNA, the CDR3 is TGTGCCAGCAGCCCAGGGACTAGCGGGGGGGGCTACGAGCAGTACTTC.